This TCR beta chain originates from a study of tumor-infiltrating lymphocytes in glioblastoma multiforme (dated by TCRdb to between 2016 and 2019). About the full investigation: The study tested whether intratumoral genomic heterogeneity fosters TIL diversity by jointly investigating somatic mutations, TIL diversity and immune response activity.

TCRB libraries were constructed from RNA through three rounds of nested multiplex PCR following a modified ARM-PCR protocol with multiple V-beta primers and a C-beta primer. Starting from 0.5 to 0.55 ug of total RNA, TCRB-specific cDNA was synthesized using ProtoScript II Reverse Transcriptase and a C-beta primer. The description of the TCRB libraries did not include any unique molecular identifiers. In the third PCR, barcodes and adapters were added over about 25 cycles with Deep VentR (exo-) polymerase, after which 250-500 bp bands were gel purified. An Illumina HiSeq 2500 generating 250 bp paired-end reads was used to sequence the TCRB libraries. The study's own analysis went as follows. Reads were cleaned with Trimmomatic, merged with FLASH, assigned V, D and J segments with MiGEC, and analyzed with VDJtools. VDJtools was used to calculate the Shannon-Wiener diversity index, which quantified repertoire diversity. TCRdb itself trimmed the public reads at Q25 with fastp, ran MiXCR and retained productive beta chains. Each CDR3 protein gets just one entry, which takes the most common genes and DNA from the rows behind it. The V and J calls were not made by the authors but by TCRdb's processing. This sample comprises 10,000 to 15,000 distinct CDR3 sequences, roughly 60% of them detected only once. The biggest ten clones account for more than 25% of the sample.

From its cysteine to its phenylalanine, the CDR3 spans 15 amino acids. Solely the CDR3 DNA is kept, with 45 bases framed from the first base. Via the germline V gene (reference sequence), CDR1 is DFQATT and CDR2 SNEGSKA. To note about this clonotype: Its cognate antigen has yet to be identified. Germline is not matched at one junction end, which may reflect a read error.

General conclusions and limits of the study: Generalizability is limited because the TCR and somatic mutation analysis included only one glioblastoma patient. Clone frequencies may be distorted by RNA-based TCR sequencing because unequal numbers of TCR transcripts are carried by T cells. T cells were not sorted into functional subsets, which the authors noted as a future improvement.

The AllPrep DNA/RNA mini kit was used to purify genomic DNA and total RNA at the same time from each of the nine to ten tumor samples. All RNA had OD 260/280 ratios above 1.9 and RNA integrity numbers above 6.5. The TCR was taken from a male donor with glioblastoma. Sequenced: brain tumor tissue. The chain was built from TRBV20-1 and TRBJ2-6; TRBD1 is perhaps the D gene, given 6 matching bases. This receptor has the CDR3 CRARDMGLGANVLAF. The nucleotide sequence is given as TGCAGGGCTAGAGATATGGGTTTGGGGGCCAACGTCCTGGCTTTC.